This is a list of T cell receptor beta chains from one sample in a study of cytomegalovirus exposure and HLA in healthy donors. TCRdb keeps only in-frame clones here, not all; method: immunoSEQ multiplex PCR. The table lists more than 95,000 clones, about 71% of them singletons, with 2.5% to 4% in the top ten. Sequenced material: PBMCs. The receptors shown here come from a woman aged 50 to 60 in good health and CMV-seronegative. The CDR3 runs from the conserved cysteine through the conserved F or W. The D gene is left open where the match is weak. Not every row has a clone size; where given, it reads once, few, many or a size class.

CDR3 DNA: TGCGCCAGCAGCGCCACAGGGTGGGATAATGAAAAACTGTTTTTT
CDR3 protein: CASSATGWDNEKLFF
J gene: TRBJ1-4
D gene: .
clone size: .
V gene: TRBV5-1

CDR3 DNA: TGTGCCAGCAGCTTAGGATACAGGGGCAATAGCAATCAGCCCCAGCATTTT
CDR3 protein: CASSLGYRGNSNQPQHF
J gene: TRBJ1-5
D gene: TRBD1
clone size: .
V gene: TRBV7-8

CDR3 DNA: TGTGCCAGCAGCCTCGGACTAGCGGGCTGGAGTAAGGAGACCCAGTACTTC
CDR3 protein: CASSLGLAGWSKETQYF
J gene: TRBJ2-5
D gene: TRBD2
clone size: .
V gene: TRBV7-9

CDR3 DNA: TGCGCCAGCAGCTACCAAACAGGGGGCACTGAAGCTTTCTTT
CDR3 protein: CASSYQTGGTEAFF
J gene: TRBJ1-1
D gene: TRBD1
clone size: .
V gene: TRBV5-1

CDR3 DNA: TGTGCCAGCAGTGTGGACAGCTATAATGAAAAACTGTTTTTT
CDR3 protein: CASSVDSYNEKLFF
J gene: TRBJ1-4
D gene: .
clone size: few
V gene: TRBV6-5

CDR3 DNA: TGTGCCAGTAGTATAGCTCCCTACACTGAAGCTTTCTTT
CDR3 protein: CASSIAPYTEAFF
J gene: TRBJ1-1
D gene: .
clone size: .
V gene: TRBV19

CDR3 DNA: TGCGCCAGCAGCCAAGATGCTTCGAGTAGCGGGAGGGCCGGGGAGACCCAGTACTTC
CDR3 protein: CASSQDASSSGRAGETQYF
J gene: TRBJ2-5
D gene: TRBD2
clone size: .
V gene: TRBV4-3

CDR3 DNA: TGTGCCAGTAGTTTCCCGAGGGACAGGGGGCTGAGAACTGAAGCTTTCTTT
CDR3 protein: CASSFPRDRGLRTEAFF
J gene: TRBJ1-1
D gene: TRBD1
clone size: .
V gene: TRBV19

CDR3 DNA: TGCGCCAGCAGCTTGACGGGGATGAACACTGAAGCTTTCTTT
CDR3 protein: CASSLTGMNTEAFF
J gene: TRBJ1-1
D gene: .
clone size: .
V gene: TRBV5-1

CDR3 DNA: TGTGCCACCAGCAGTACGAAGCGGCCTTCCTACAATGAGCAGTTCTTC
CDR3 protein: CATSSTKRPSYNEQFF
J gene: TRBJ2-1
D gene: .
clone size: .
V gene: TRBV15

CDR3 DNA: TGTGCCAGCAGCTTAGGCCAGACCAGAGGAACCCAGTACTTC
CDR3 protein: CASSLGQTRGTQYF
J gene: TRBJ2-5
D gene: .
clone size: .
V gene: TRBV7-8

CDR3 DNA: TGTGCCAGCACAGGGAGGGTTCCTAATTCACCCCTCCACTTT
CDR3 protein: CASTGRVPNSPLHF
J gene: TRBJ1-6
D gene: .
clone size: .
V gene: TRBV2

CDR3 DNA: TGCGCCAGCAGCCAACAGCAAAACACTGAAGCTTTCTTT
CDR3 protein: CASSQQQNTEAFF
J gene: TRBJ1-1
D gene: .
clone size: .
V gene: TRBV5-1